Sequencing of this T cell receptor (beta chain) was carried out in a study of blood T cell repertoires in COVID-19. Study processing details: For nucleated cells, counts were estimated from reference gene primer amplification. Measured with immunoSEQ multiplex PCR; TCRdb has only the in-frame clones, and not every one. V and J calls and clone size are given by that table; D and trimming were obtained from the DNA. The data contain tens of thousands of clones, roughly 84% of them singletons. CDR3 length: 16 amino acids. Trimming left V 3 bases short and J 0 bases short, with 12 bases between. Germline values: CDR1 MNHNS, CDR2 SASEGT.

The chain carries TRBV6-1 and TRBJ1-3, with D possibly TRBD1 on 6 matching bases. The receptor was derived from a human donor in a cohort sampled during active COVID-19. Sequenced input: peripheral blood. The CDR3 nucleotides are TGTGCCAGCAGTGATCGGGGGGCTTTCTCTGGAAACACCATATATTTT. It codes for CASSDRGAFSGNTIYF.